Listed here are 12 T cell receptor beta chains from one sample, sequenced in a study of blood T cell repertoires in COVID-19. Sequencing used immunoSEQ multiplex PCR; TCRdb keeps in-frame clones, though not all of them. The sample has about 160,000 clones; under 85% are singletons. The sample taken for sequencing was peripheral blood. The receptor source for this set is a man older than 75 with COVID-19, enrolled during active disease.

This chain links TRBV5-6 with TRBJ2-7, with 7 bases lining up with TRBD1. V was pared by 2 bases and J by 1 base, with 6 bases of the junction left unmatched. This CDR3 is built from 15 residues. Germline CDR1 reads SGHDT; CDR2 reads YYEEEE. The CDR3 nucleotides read TGTGCCAGCAGCTTCCCCGGGACAGCTTCCTACGAGCAGTACTTC. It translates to CASSFPGTASYEQYF.

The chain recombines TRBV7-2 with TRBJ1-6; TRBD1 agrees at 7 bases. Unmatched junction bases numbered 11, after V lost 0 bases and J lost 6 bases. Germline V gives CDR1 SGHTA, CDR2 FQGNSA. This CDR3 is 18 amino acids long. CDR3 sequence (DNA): TGTGCCAGCAGCTTAGCCCGGACAGGAACTCTATCTAATTCACCCCTCCACTTT. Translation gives CASSLARTGTLSNSPLHF.

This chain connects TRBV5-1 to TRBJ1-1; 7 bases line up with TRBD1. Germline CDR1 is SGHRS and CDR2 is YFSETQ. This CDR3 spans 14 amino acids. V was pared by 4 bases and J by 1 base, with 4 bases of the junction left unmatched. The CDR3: CASSPWDRNTEAFF. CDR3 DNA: TGCGCCAGCAGCCCCTGGGACAGGAACACTGAAGCTTTCTTT.

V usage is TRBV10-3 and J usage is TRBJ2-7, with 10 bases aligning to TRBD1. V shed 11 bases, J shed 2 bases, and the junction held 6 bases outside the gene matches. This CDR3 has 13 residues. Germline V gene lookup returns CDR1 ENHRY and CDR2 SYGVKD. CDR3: CAVGTGEAYEQYF. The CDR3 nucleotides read TGTGCCGTTGGGACAGGGGAAGCCTACGAGCAGTACTTC.

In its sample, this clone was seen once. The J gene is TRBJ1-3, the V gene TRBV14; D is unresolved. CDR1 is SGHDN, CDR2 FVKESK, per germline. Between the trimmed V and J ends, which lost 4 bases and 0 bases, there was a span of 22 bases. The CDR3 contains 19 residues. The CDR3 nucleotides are TGTGCCAGCAGCCTCCCCGAAGCGGGGTCCCCCATCTCTGGAAACACCATATATTTT. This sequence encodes CASSLPEAGSPISGNTIYF.

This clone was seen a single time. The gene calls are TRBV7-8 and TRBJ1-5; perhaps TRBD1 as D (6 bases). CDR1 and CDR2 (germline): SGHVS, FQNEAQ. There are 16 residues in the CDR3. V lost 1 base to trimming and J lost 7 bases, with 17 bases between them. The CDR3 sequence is CASSLGLPRRGQPQHF. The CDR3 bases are TGTGCCAGCAGCTTAGGGCTCCCCCGCAGGGGACAGCCCCAGCATTTT.

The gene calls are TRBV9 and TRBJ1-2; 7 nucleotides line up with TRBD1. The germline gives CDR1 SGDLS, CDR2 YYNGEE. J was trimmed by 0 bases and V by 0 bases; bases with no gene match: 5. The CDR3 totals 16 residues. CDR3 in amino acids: CASSVDMGQSNYGYTF. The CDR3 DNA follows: TGTGCCAGCAGCGTAGATATGGGACAGTCTAACTATGGCTACACCTTC.

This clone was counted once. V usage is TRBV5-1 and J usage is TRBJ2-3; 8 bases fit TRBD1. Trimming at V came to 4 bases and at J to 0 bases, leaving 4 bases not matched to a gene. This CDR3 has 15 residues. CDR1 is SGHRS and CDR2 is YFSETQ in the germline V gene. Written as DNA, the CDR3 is TGCGCCAGCAGCAGGGGACAGGTTAGCACAGATACGCAGTATTTT. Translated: CASSRGQVSTDTQYF.

The CDR3 is CAITPDRMNTEAFF. CDR3 DNA sequence: TGTGCCATCACCCCCGACAGAATGAACACTGAAGCTTTCTTT. The chain employs TRBV10-3 and TRBJ1-1, with D possibly matching TRBD1 (5 bases). Per the germline V gene, CDR1 is ENHRY and CDR2 is SYGVKD. This CDR3 has 14 amino acids. The V gene lost 7 bases and the J gene lost 0 bases, with 12 bases spanning the gap.

As DNA, the CDR3 is TGTGCCAGCAGCCGGGCAGGACGGGGGGCCTCTATAAGCTCCTACGAGCAGTACTTC. Protein product: CASSRAGRGASISSYEQYF. The chain couples TRBV14 to TRBJ2-7, with D maybe TRBD2 (7 bases). This CDR3 is 19 amino acids long. Trimming removed 4 bases at V and 0 bases at J, with 25 bases between. Germline V gives CDR1 SGHDN, CDR2 FVKESK.

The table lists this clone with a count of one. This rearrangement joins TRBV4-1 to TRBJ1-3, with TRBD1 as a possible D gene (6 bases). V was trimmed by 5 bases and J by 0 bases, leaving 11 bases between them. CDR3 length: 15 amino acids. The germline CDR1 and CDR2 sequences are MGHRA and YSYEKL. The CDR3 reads CASSKQGNSGNTIYF. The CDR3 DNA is TGCGCCAGCAGCAAACAGGGTAACTCTGGAAACACCATATATTTT.

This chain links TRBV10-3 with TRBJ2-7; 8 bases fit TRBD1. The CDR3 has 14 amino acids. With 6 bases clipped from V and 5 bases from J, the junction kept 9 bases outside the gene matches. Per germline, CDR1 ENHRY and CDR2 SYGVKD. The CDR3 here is CAIRASGGRDEQYF. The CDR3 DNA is TGTGCCATCAGAGCCTCAGGGGGCAGGGACGAGCAGTACTTC.